These 26 T cell receptor beta chains were sequenced from one sample in a study of blood T cell repertoires in COVID-19. Data came from immunoSEQ multiplex PCR; TCRdb stores just in-frame clones and leaves some out. The repertoire consists of about 370,000 clones, with around 90% occurring once and the leading ten covering about 3%. The sequenced sample was peripheral blood. The receptors here all came from a young woman with COVID-19, enrolled during active disease.

This clone was seen ten or more times. The chain carries TRBV3-1 (or the pseudogene TRBV3-2) and TRBJ1-6; 9 bases align to TRBD1. The CDR3 covers 16 residues. V dropped 0 bases and J dropped 6; count of bases not matched to a gene: 3. CDR1 LGHDT and CDR2 YNNKEL come from the germline V gene (reference sequence). CDR3 loop: CASSQERGQGNSPLHF. The CDR3 nucleotides are TGTGCCAGCAGCCAAGAGAGGGGACAGGGTAATTCACCCCTCCACTTT.

The chain joins TRBV2 to TRBJ1-4, with TRBD1 matching 8 bases. Trimming took 5 bases from V and 8 from J; bases not matched to a gene: 7. The CDR3 extends over 14 amino acids. Germline assignment: CDR1 SNHLY and CDR2 FYNNEI. The CDR3 is CASSMGTGREKLFF. DNA for the CDR3: TGTGCCAGCAGTATGGGGACAGGTCGCGAAAAACTGTTTTTT.

This chain links TRBV5-3 with TRBJ1-4, with 8 bases fitting TRBD1. TRBV5-3 is classed as an ORF, of uncertain function. The ends lost 9 bases at V and 8 bases at J; junction bases unmatched: 9. The CDR3 is made up of 13 amino acids. The CDR3 is CAIPGGRGEKLFF. As DNA, the CDR3 is TGTGCCATCCCAGGGGGCAGAGGGGAAAAACTGTTTTTT.

The chain employs TRBV19 and TRBJ2-1; possibly TRBD1 for D (6 bases). The CDR3 consists of 15 residues. V was cut by 10 bases and J by 2 bases, with 18 bases left in between. In germline, CDR1 is LNHDA, CDR2 SQIVND (reference sequence). The CDR3 region has the DNA TGTGCCACCCACCCACAGGGTGAAGCCTACAATGAGCAGTTCTTC. Amino acids: CATHPQGEAYNEQFF.

The chain recombines TRBV5-1 with TRBJ2-1; 11 nucleotides align to TRBD2. The CDR3 runs to 15 residues. Trimming at V came to 0 bases and at J to 9 bases, leaving 5 bases not matched to a gene. CDR1 and CDR2 (germline): SGHRS, YFSETQ. The CDR3 loop reads CASSLGLAGMGEQFF. CDR3 DNA sequence: TGCGCCAGCAGCTTGGGACTAGCGGGAATGGGTGAGCAGTTCTTC.

On this clone itself: The junction differs from germline at one of its ends, possibly a read error. This rearrangement joins TRBV7-7 to TRBJ2-1; TRBD2 matches 9 bases. The CDR3 is made up of 15 amino acids. Germline V gene data show CDR1 as SSHAT and CDR2 as FNYEAQ (reference sequence). The CDR3: CASSPGTSFSNEQFF. CDR3 DNA: TGTGCTAGCAGCCCAGGGACTAGCTTTAGCAATGAGCAGTTCTTC. Looking up the rest from reference TRBV7-7 and TRBJ2-1 gives the full variable domain: GAGVSQSPRYKVTKRGQDVTLRCDPISSHATLYWYQQALGQGPEFLTYFNYEAQPDKSGLPSDRFSAERPEGSISTLTIQRTEQRDSAMYRCASSPGTSFSNEQFFGPGTRLTVL.

The gene calls are TRBV9 and TRBJ1-3, with 9 bases aligning to TRBD1. Trimming removed 3 bases from V and 3 bases from J; junction bases left unmatched: 7. The CDR3 extends over 16 amino acids. Germline CDR1 reads SGDLS; CDR2 reads YYNGEE. The CDR3 nucleotides are TGTGCCAGCAGCGACCCAAGACAGGGGGATGGAAACACCATATATTTT. Translating gives CASSDPRQGDGNTIYF.

V gene TRBV27 combines with J gene TRBJ1-6, with D unclear. Germline-derived CDR1 and CDR2 are MNHEY and SMNVEV (reference sequence). V lost 2 bases, J lost 6 bases, and 14 bases lay in between. The CDR3 is made up of 16 amino acids. CDR3 nucleotides: TGTGCCAGCAGTTTAGTTGGCAGGAACCCTAATTCACCCCTCCACTTT. It specifies CASSLVGRNPNSPLHF.

The V call is TRBV11-2, the J call TRBJ2-1; 7 bases fit TRBD1. With 1 base clipped from V and 10 bases from J, the junction kept 4 bases outside the gene matches. The CDR3 totals 13 residues. Germline V lookup: CDR1 SGHAT, CDR2 FQNNGV. The CDR3: CASSLGQGDEQFF. Here the CDR3 DNA reads TGTGCCAGCAGCTTAGGACAGGGTGACGAGCAGTTCTTC.

V usage is TRBV5-1 and J usage is TRBJ2-3, with D perhaps TRBD1 (6 bases). Per the germline V gene, CDR1 is SGHRS and CDR2 is YFSETQ. This CDR3 has 14 amino acids. V was clipped by 4 bases and J by 2 bases, with 11 bases between them. The CDR3 protein is CASSEQGHTDTQYF. CDR3 DNA sequence: TGCGCCAGCAGCGAACAGGGACACACAGATACGCAGTATTTT. The variable domain in full, completed from reference TRBV5-1 and TRBJ2-3, reads KAGVTQTPRYLIKTRGQQVTLSCSPISGHRSVSWYQQTPGQGLQFLFEYFSETQRNKGNFPGRFSGRQFSNSRSEMNVSTLELGDSALYLCASSEQGHTDTQYFGPGTRLTVL.

The V and J genes are TRBV5-1 and TRBJ2-7; tentatively, D is TRBD1 (6 bases). The CDR3 is 15 amino acids. CDR1 SGHRS and CDR2 YFSETQ come from the germline V gene. Trimming stripped 4 bases from V and 2 bases from J, with 16 bases between. CDR3 amino acids: CASSPTIQGTYEQYF. The CDR3 bases are TGCGCCAGCAGCCCGACGATACAGGGAACCTACGAGCAGTACTTC.

The CDR3: CASSVGVGRGSYEQYF. The DNA of the CDR3 is TGTGCCAGCAGCGTAGGGGTGGGGCGGGGGTCCTACGAGCAGTACTTC. The rearrangement uses TRBV9 and TRBJ2-7, with 7 bases fitting TRBD2. The CDR3 loop spans 16 amino acids. Trimming removed 0 bases from V and 1 base from J; junction bases left unmatched: 7. Germline values: CDR1 SGDLS, CDR2 YYNGEE.

This chain joins TRBV3-1 (or the pseudogene TRBV3-2) and TRBJ1-2, with D tentatively TRBD1 (6 bases). Germline-derived CDR1 and CDR2 are LGHDT and YNNKEL (reference sequence). V gave up 5 bases and J gave up 3 bases, with 16 bases separating them. The CDR3 sequence is 15 residues long. The CDR3 DNA is TGTGCCAGCAGCAACCTAGGGGGTTTGGACTATGGCTACACCTTC. This translates into CASSNLGGLDYGYTF.

In this sample, this clone turned up once. The rearrangement joins TRBV7-9 to TRBJ1-1, with 7 positions matching TRBD1. The junction had 8 bases not matched to a gene; V was cut back by 5 bases and J by 2 bases. Germline CDR1 reads SEHNR; CDR2 reads FQNEAQ (reference sequence). The CDR3 runs 15 residues. This CDR3 is CASSPRQGSNTEAFF. The CDR3 DNA reads as TGTGCCAGCAGCCCCCGACAGGGATCAAACACTGAAGCTTTCTTT. The full variable domain, with the rest looked up from reference TRBV7-9 and TRBJ1-1, is DTGVSQNPRHKITKRGQNVTFRCDPISEHNRLYWYRQTLGQGPEFLTYFQNEAQLEKSRLLSDRFSAERPKGSFSTLEIQRTEQGDSAMYLCASSPRQGSNTEAFFGQGTRLTVV.

The rearrangement uses TRBV6-4 and TRBJ2-1; 13 bases agree with TRBD2. CDR3 length equals 15 residues. Germline V gene lookup returns CDR1 MRHNA and CDR2 SNTAGT. Germline trimming cut 4 bases from V and 9 bases from J; bases unmatched to any gene: 6. The CDR3 loop is CASSARLAGGGEQFF. DNA of the CDR3: TGTGCCAGCAGTGCACGACTAGCGGGGGGAGGTGAGCAGTTCTTC.

The chain links TRBV10-3 to TRBJ1-1, with 8 bases lining up with TRBD1. The CDR3 has 13 amino acids. V lost 6 bases and J lost 5; bases outside the gene matches: 5. The germline CDR1 and CDR2 sequences are ENHRY and SYGVKD. CDR3 nucleotide sequence: TGTGCCATCAGCGGACAGGGTGAAACTGAAGCTTTCTTT. Protein sequence: CAISGQGETEAFF.

This rearrangement joins TRBV7-9 to TRBJ1-2; 8 nucleotides align to TRBD1. With 5 bases clipped from V and 7 bases from J, the junction kept 12 bases outside the gene matches. The CDR3 covers 15 residues. The germline CDR1 and CDR2 sequences are SEHNR and FQNEAQ (reference sequence). The CDR3 loop reads CASSPTAQGVGGYTF. The CDR3 nucleotides read TGTGCCAGCAGCCCCACCGCACAGGGGGTAGGTGGCTACACCTTC.

This clone was seen just once. The chain has TRBV3-1 (or the pseudogene TRBV3-2) and TRBJ2-4, with 8 bases matching TRBD2. Germline CDR1 reads LGHDT; CDR2 reads YNNKEL (reference sequence). CDR3 length: 15 amino acids. V gave up 5 bases and J gave up 7 bases; unmatched junction bases: 10. The DNA for the CDR3 is TGTGCCAGCAGCGACCCCGGGGGGGGCAGGAACATTCAGTACTTC. This translates into CASSDPGGGRNIQYF.

The DNA for the CDR3 is TGTGCCAGCAGACCGGGACAGGGGTTTGGCTACACCTTC. This translates into CASRPGQGFGYTF. The V and J genes are TRBV6-4 and TRBJ1-2; the match to TRBD1 covers 10 bases. This CDR3 contains 13 residues. The germline V gene encodes CDR1 MRHNA and CDR2 SNTAGT. V was pared by 6 bases and J by 7 bases, with 5 bases of the junction left unmatched.

The chain joins TRBV2 to TRBJ1-1; no firm D call. V was pared by 8 bases and J by 1 base, with 5 bases between. Germline CDR1 reads SNHLY; CDR2 reads FYNNEI. This CDR3 is 11 amino acids long. CDR3 protein: CASEGNTEAFF. CDR3 DNA: TGTGCCAGCGAGGGGAACACTGAAGCTTTCTTT.

This clone has only one observation. The chain is built from TRBV10-3 and TRBJ2-5; 7 bases line up with TRBD1. J lost 3 bases, V lost 9 bases, and 4 bases had no gene match. The germline V gene encodes CDR1 ENHRY and CDR2 SYGVKD. This CDR3 has 12 residues. The CDR3 protein is CAIGQVEETQYF. The CDR3, as DNA: TGTGCCATTGGACAGGTAGAAGAGACCCAGTACTTC.

This clone was counted only a few times. V gene TRBV18 combines with J gene TRBJ1-1; D perhaps matches TRBD1 (6 bases). The germline V and J ends were trimmed by 6 bases and 3 bases, with 14 bases remaining between them. The CDR3 runs 14 residues. In germline, CDR1 is KGHSH, CDR2 LQKENI. This CDR3 reads CASSRTDLYTEAFF. DNA of the CDR3: TGTGCCAGCTCCCGGACAGATTTATACACTGAAGCTTTCTTT.

The rearrangement links TRBV27 to TRBJ2-1, with 7 bases that match TRBD1. The CDR3 loop spans 16 amino acids. Germline CDR1 is MNHEY and CDR2 is SMNVEV (reference sequence). J lost 5 bases, V lost 4 bases, and 11 bases had no gene match. The CDR3, as DNA: TGTGCCAGCAGTTCAATAGACAGGGTAAGAGACAATGAGCAGTTCTTC. It specifies CASSSIDRVRDNEQFF.

The rearrangement joins TRBV5-1 to TRBJ2-7; TRBD1 is a possible D gene (6 bases). CDR1 is SGHRS, CDR2 YFSETQ, per germline. This CDR3 contains 13 residues. V was trimmed by 2 bases and J by 3 bases, leaving 9 bases between them. The CDR3 protein is CASSFYRDYEQYF. The CDR3 DNA sequence: TGCGCCAGCAGCTTCTACAGGGACTACGAGCAGTACTTC.

The CDR3 here is CASSLLGTGPFATQYF. In DNA, the CDR3 is TGTGCCAGCAGCTTACTAGGCACAGGCCCTTTCGCGACCCAGTACTTC. The J gene is TRBJ2-5, the V gene TRBV11-2, with TRBD1 as a possible D gene (5 bases). Looked up from germline, CDR1 is SGHAT and CDR2 is FQNNGV. This CDR3 region has 16 residues. Trimming pared 2 bases from V and 7 bases from J, leaving 20 bases between.

This chain connects TRBV7-2 to TRBJ2-7, with TRBD2 matching 13 bases. The CDR3 runs to 14 residues. V lost 5 bases to trimming and J lost 9 bases; unmatched junction nucleotides: 7. The V gene's germline CDR1 is SGHTA and CDR2 FQGNSA. As DNA, the CDR3 is TGTGCCAGCAGCACCACCCGGACTAGCGGGGGGCAGTACTTC. Its translation: CASSTTRTSGGQYF.